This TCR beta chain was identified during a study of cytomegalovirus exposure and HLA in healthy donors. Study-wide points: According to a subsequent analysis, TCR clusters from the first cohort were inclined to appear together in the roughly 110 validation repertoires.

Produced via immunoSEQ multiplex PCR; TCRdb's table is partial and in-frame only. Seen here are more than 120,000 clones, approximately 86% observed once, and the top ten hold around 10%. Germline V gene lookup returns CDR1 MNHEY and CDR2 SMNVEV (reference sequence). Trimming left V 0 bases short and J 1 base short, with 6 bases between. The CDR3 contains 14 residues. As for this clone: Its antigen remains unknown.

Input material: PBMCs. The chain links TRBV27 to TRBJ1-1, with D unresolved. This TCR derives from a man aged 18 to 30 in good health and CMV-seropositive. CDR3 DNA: TGTGCCAGCAGTTTATCGAGACAGAACACTGAAGCTTTCTTT. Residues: CASSLSRQNTEAFF.